This entry features one T cell receptor (beta chain) sequence. What antigen it recognizes has not been identified. No much larger clone exists at a distance of one base, and base qualities are not known. Including cysteine and phenylalanine, the CDR3 has 14 amino acids. Only the CDR3 part of the read is kept: 42 bases, read in frame from the first base. Trimming leaves V shorter by 5 bases and J shorter by 3 bases, with the junction holding 6 bases beyond the gene matches. The germline V gene (reference sequence) supplies CDR1 GTSNPN and CDR2 SVGIG. What the time point label conveys for this sample: pretherapy, before neoadjuvant immune checkpoint inhibitors. Samples were obtained from the phase 2 randomized NEOSTAR trial, in which neoadjuvant nivolumab or nivolumab plus ipilimumab followed by surgery was tested in operable NSCLC. These data originate in a study of neoadjuvant nivolumab and ipilimumab in lung cancer (dated by TCRdb to about 2020). Turning to the overall study: Nivolumab was given at 3 mg/kg intravenously on days 1, 15 and 29, and the combination arm added ipilimumab 1 mg/kg on day 1 only. In the trial, 40 to 45 patients with operable NSCLC were treated, of whom approximately 23 were randomized to nivolumab monotherapy and around 20 to nivolumab plus ipilimumab. The primary trial endpoint was the major pathologic response (MPR) rate in the intention-to-treat population in each study arm. The study compared TCR repertoires in pretherapy (baseline) peripheral blood with TCR repertoires in tumors resected at surgery following neoadjuvant immune checkpoint blockade. Matched pretherapy and resected tumor pairs were analyzed for seven patients: four treated with nivolumab and three with nivolumab plus ipilimumab. Here is what the overall study found, with its caveats: TCR richness in pretherapy blood showed a positive correlation with richness in tumors resected after neoadjuvant therapy (Spearman R of about 0.84). Resected tumors had greater TCR richness and clonality than tumor-adjacent uninvolved lung, and increases were observed in more dual-therapy-treated tumors. No significant correlation was found between TCR clonality and pathologic tumor regression, and only a single major-pathologic-response sample was available for the analysis of TCR clonality versus pathologic tumor regression. Tumor T-cell richness and clonality rose from pretherapy to surgery in three of three dual-therapy tumors but in only two of four nivolumab-treated tumors. A small number of samples was subjected to TCR sequencing.

Library method: the immunoSEQ multiplex PCR assay. Regarding the original processing steps: Repertoires were summarized in terms of richness and clonality, and significantly expanded and contracted clones between pre- and post-therapy samples were identified. Entries here come from immuneACCESS through TCRdb and include only in-frame sequences with V and J called. Some clones fail to appear in such tables; in the studies checked, an unresolved V gene covers under half of the shortfall, and the cause of the remainder is unknown. V, J and clone size were drawn from that table, and D and trimming were deduced from the DNA. The sample table shows roughly 23,000 clones, and 82% are seen once. About 23% of the sample goes to the ten largest clones.

This specimen was peripheral blood, taken before neoadjuvant nivolumab, alone or with ipilimumab. The receptor was isolated from an adult with non-small cell lung cancer. In this chain, TRBV30 is recombined with TRBJ2-3, and 9 junctional nucleotides match TRBD1. CDR3 sequence: CAWDRGIGTDTQYF. The DNA reads as follows: TGTGCCTGGGACAGGGGGATTGGGACAGATACGCAGTATTTT. The CDR3 plus the reference TRBV30 and TRBJ2-3 genes for the other parts give the full variable domain: SQTIHQWPATLVQPVGSPLSLECTVEGTSNPNLYWYRQAAGRGLQLLFYSVGIGQISSEVPQNLSASRPQDRQFILSSKKLLLSDSGFYLCAWDRGIGTDTQYFGPGTRLTVL.